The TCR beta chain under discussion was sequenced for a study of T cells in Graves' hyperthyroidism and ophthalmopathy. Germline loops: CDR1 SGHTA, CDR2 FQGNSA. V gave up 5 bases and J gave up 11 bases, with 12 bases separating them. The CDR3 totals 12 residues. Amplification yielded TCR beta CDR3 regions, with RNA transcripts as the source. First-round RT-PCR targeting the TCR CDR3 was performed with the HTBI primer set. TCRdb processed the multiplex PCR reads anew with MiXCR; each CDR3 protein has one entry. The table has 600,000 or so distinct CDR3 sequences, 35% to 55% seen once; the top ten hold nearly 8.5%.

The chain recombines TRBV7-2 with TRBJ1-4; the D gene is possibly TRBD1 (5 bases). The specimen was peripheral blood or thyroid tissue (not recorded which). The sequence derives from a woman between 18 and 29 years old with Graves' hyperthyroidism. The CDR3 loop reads CASSRGDGKLFF. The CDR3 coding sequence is TGTGCCAGCAGCAGAGGGGACGGGAAACTGTTTTTT.